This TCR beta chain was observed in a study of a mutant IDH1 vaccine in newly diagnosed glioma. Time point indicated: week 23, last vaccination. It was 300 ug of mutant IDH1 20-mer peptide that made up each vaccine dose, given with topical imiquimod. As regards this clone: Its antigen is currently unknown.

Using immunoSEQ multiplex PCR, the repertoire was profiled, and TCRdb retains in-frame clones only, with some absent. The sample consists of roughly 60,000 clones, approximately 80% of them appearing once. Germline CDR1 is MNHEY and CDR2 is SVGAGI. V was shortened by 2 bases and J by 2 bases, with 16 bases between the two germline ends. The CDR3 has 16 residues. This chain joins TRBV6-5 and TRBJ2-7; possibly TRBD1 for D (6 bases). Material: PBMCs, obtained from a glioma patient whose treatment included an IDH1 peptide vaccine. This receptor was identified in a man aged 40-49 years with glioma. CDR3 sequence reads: CASSYGGAESTYEQYF. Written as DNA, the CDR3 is TGTGCCAGCAGTTACGGGGGCGCGGAGTCAACCTACGAGCAGTACTTC.